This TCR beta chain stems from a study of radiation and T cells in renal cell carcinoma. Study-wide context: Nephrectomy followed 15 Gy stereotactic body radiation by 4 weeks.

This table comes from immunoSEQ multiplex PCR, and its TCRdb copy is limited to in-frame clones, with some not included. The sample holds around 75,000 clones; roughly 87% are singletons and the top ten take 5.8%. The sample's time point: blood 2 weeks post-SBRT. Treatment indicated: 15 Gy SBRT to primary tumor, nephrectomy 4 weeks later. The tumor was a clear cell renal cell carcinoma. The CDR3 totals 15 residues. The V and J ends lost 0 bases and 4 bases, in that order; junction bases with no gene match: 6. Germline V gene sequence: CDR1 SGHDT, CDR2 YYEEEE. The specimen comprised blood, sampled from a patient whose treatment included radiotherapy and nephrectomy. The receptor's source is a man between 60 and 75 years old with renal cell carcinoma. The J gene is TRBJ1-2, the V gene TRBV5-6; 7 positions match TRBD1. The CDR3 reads CASSLAPTGFYGYTF. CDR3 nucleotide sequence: TGTGCCAGCAGCTTGGCCCCGACAGGGTTCTATGGCTACACCTTC.